This TCR beta chain was identified in a study of blood T cell repertoires in COVID-19. For the study at large: Whether acute or convalescent, the COVID-19 samples came from the United States, Italy and Spain. Sources were T cells, B-cell-depleted T cells, or PBMCs; the material itself was cDNA or gDNA.

CDR3 length: 15 amino acids. J lost 7 bases, V lost 5 bases, and 12 bases had no gene match. Germline V gene data show CDR1 as SGHTA and CDR2 as FQGNSA. This table comes from immunoSEQ multiplex PCR, and its TCRdb copy is limited to in-frame clones, with some not included. The table includes approximately 450,000 clones, around nine tenths detected once. Clinical history as reported by participants underpinned cohort assignment. The sequenced material came from PBMCs or T cells enriched from blood (not recorded which). The origin of this receptor is a woman in her late teens or twenties with acute COVID-19. The J gene is TRBJ2-7, the V gene TRBV7-2; 9 nucleotides match TRBD2. The CDR3 is CASSPTLRGGVEQYF. In nucleotides, the CDR3 is TGTGCCAGCAGCCCGACTTTGCGGGGGGGAGTTGAGCAGTACTTC.